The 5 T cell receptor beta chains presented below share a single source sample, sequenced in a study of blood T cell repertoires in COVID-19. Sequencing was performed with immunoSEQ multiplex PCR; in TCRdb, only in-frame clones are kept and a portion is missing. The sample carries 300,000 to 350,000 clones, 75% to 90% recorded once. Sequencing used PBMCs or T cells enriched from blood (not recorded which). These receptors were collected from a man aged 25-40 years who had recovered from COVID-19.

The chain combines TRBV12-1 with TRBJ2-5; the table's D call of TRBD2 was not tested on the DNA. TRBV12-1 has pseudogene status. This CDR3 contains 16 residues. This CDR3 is CASSETGTSGKETQYF. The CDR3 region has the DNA TGTGCCAGCAGTGAAACCGGGACTAGCGGAAAAGAGACCCAGTACTTC.

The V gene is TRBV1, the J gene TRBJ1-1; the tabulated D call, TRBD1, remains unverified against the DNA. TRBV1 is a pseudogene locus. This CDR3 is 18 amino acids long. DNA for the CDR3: TGCACCAGCAGCCAAGATCGGGGACAGGGCATTCCGAACACTGAAGCTTTCTTT. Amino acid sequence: CTSSQDRGQGIPNTEAFF.

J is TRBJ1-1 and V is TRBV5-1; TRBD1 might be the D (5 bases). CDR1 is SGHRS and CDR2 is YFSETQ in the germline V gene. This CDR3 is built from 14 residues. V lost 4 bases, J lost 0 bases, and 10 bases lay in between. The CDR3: CASSLPGMNTEAFF. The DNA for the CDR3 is TGCGCCAGCAGCCTACCAGGGATGAACACTGAAGCTTTCTTT.

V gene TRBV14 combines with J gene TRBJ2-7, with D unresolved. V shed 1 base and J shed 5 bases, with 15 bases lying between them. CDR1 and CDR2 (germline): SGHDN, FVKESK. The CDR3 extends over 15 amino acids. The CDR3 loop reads CASSQVNLDNDEQYF. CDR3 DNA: TGTGCCAGCAGCCAAGTTAACTTAGATAACGACGAGCAGTACTTC.

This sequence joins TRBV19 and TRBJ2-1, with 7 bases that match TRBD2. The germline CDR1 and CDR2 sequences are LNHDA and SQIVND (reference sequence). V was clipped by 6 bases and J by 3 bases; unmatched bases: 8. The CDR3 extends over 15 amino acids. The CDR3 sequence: CASSDRGDIYNEQFF. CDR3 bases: TGTGCCAGTAGCGACCGGGGGGATATCTACAATGAGCAGTTCTTC. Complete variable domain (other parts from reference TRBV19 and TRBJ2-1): DGGITQSPKYLFRKEGQNVTLSCEQNLNHDAMYWYRQDPGQGLRLIYYSQIVNDFQKGDIAEGYSVSREKKESFPLTVTSAQKNPTAFYLCASSDRGDIYNEQFFGPGTRLTVL.